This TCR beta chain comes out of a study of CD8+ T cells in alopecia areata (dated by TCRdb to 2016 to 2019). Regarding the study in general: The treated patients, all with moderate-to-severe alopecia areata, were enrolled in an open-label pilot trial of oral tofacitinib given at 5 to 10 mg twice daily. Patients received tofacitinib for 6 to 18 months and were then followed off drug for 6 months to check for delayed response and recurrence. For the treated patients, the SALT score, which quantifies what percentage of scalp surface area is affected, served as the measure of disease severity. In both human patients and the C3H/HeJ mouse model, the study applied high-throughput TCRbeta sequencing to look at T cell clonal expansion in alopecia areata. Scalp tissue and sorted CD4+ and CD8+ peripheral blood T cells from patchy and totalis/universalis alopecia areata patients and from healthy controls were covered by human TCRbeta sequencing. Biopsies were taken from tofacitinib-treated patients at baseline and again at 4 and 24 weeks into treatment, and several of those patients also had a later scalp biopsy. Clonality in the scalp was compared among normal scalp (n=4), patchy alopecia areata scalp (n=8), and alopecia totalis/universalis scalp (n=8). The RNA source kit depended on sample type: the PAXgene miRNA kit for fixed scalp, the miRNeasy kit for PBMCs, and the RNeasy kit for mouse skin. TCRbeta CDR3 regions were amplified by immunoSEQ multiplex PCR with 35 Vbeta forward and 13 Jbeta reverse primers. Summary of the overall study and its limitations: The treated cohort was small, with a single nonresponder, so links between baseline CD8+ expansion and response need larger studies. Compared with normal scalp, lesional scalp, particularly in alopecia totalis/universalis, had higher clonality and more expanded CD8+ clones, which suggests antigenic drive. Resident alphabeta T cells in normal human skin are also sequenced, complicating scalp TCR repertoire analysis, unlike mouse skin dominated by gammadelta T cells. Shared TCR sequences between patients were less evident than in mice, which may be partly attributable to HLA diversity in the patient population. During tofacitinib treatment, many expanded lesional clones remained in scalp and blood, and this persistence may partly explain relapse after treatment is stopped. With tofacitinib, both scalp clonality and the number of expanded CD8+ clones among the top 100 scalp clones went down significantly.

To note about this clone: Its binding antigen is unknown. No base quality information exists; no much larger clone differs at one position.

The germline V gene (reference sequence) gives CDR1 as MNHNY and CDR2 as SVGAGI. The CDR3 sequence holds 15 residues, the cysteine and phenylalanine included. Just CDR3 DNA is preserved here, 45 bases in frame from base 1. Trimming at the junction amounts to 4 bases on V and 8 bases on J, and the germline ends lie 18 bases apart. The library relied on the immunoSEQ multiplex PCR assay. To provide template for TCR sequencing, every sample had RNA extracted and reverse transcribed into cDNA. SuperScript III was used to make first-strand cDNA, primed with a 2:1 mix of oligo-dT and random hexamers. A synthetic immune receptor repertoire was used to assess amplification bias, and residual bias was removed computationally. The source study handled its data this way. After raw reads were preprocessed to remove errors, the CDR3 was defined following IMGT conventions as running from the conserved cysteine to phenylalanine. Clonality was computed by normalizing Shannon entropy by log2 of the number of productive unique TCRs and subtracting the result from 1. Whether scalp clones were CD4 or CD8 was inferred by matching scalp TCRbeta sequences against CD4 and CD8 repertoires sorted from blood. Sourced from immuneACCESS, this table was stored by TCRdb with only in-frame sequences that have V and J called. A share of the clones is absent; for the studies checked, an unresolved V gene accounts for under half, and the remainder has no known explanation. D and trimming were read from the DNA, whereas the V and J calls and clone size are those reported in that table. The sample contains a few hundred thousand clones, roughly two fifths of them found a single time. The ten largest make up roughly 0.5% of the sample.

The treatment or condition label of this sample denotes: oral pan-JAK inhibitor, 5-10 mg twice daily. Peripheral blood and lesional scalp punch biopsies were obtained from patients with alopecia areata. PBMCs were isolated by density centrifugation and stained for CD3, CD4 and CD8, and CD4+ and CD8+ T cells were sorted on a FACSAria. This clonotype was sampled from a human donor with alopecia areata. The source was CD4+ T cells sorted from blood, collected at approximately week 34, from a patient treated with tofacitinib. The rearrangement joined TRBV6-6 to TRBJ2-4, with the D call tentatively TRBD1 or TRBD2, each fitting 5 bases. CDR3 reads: CASSSPAQGSDIQYF. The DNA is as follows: TGTGCCAGCAGTTCCCCGGCCCAGGGTAGCGACATTCAGTACTTC.